The 9 T cell receptor beta chains below all came from one sample that was sequenced in a study of prognosis after radiotherapy for stage I lung cancer. Multiplex PCR in two rounds served to amplify TCR beta CDR3 from genomic DNA. Every TRBV and TRBJ gene had its own specific primer in first-round PCR. TCRdb reprocessed the multiplex PCR reads with MiXCR, giving one entry per CDR3 protein. Among around 51,000 distinct CDR3 sequences listed, less than 35% were seen once. This specimen consisted of PBMCs, obtained before or after stereotactic body radiation therapy (not recorded which). These receptors came from a donor aged 50 or older with non-small cell lung cancer.

In this sample, this clonotype turned up many times. V gene TRBV18 combines with J gene TRBJ2-7; TRBD1 aligns across 9 bases. This CDR3 has 14 residues. Germline CDR1 KGHSH, CDR2 LQKENI. V was clipped by 7 bases and J by 5 bases; unmatched bases: 9. The chain's CDR3 is CASFQDRGTNEQYF. The DNA of the CDR3 is TGTGCCAGCTTCCAGGACAGGGGAACCAACGAGCAGTACTTC.

This sequence joins TRBV7-6 and TRBJ1-5, with a weak D call TRBD1 (5 bases). Germline lookup yields CDR1 SGHVS and CDR2 FNYEAQ. The CDR3 is made up of 16 amino acids. V was shortened by 2 bases and J by 2 bases, with 13 bases between the two germline ends. The CDR3 loop is CASSLSPGGGNQPQHF. CDR3 coding DNA: TGTGCCAGCAGCTTATCTCCAGGAGGGGGCAATCAGCCCCAGCATTTT.

In the case of this clonotype: An end of the junction differs from the germline gene, which may be a read error. The chain is built from TRBV11-3 and TRBJ2-5; maybe TRBD2 (7 bases). Germline loops: CDR1 SGHNT, CDR2 YENEEA. There are 15 residues in the CDR3. The CDR3 bases are TGTGCCAGTAGCTTAGACGGGGGGCTACAAGAGACCCAGTACTTC. It specifies CASSLDGGLQETQYF.

V is TRBV6-2 or TRBV6-3 and J is TRBJ1-1; no definite D call. The CDR3 spans 13 residues. The V gene's germline CDR1 is MNHEY and CDR2 SVGEGT. V was clipped by 6 bases and J by 3 bases, with 11 bases between them. The CDR3 is CASSPKFYTEAFF. CDR3 nucleotide sequence: TGTGCCAGCAGCCCAAAGTTCTACACTGAAGCTTTCTTT.

The chain combines TRBV5-1 with TRBJ1-2, with 7 bases aligning to TRBD1. With 4 bases clipped from V and 4 bases from J, the junction kept 10 bases outside the gene matches. The germline V gene has CDR1 SGHRS and CDR2 YFSETQ. The CDR3 length is 15 residues. In DNA, the CDR3 is TGCGCCAGCAGCCCCTACAGGGGTGAGTCCTATGGCTACACCTTC. Translated, it gives CASSPYRGESYGYTF.

This clonotype was counted ten times or more. The chain links TRBV5-5 to TRBJ1-1, with D unclear. Trimming cost V 0 bases and J 4 bases, with 10 bases left between them. The germline CDR1 and CDR2 sequences are SGHKS and YYEKEE (reference sequence). The CDR3 loop spans 14 amino acids. The CDR3 sequence is CASSLDGFLTEAFF. DNA for the CDR3: TGTGCCAGCAGCTTGGACGGATTCCTCACTGAAGCTTTCTTT.

In its sample, this clonotype was seen many times. Written as DNA, the CDR3 is TGTGCCAGCAGCCGGGGACTAGCGGGGGGGGGTGGAGAGACCCAGTACTTC. Translated, it gives CASSRGLAGGGGETQYF. The chain carries TRBV7-2 and TRBJ2-5, with 16 bases that match TRBD2. Germline V gene lookup returns CDR1 SGHTA and CDR2 FQGNSA. The CDR3 loop spans 17 amino acids. Trimming took 5 bases from V and 4 from J; bases not matched to a gene: 7. Looking up the rest from reference TRBV7-2 and TRBJ2-5 gives the full variable domain: GAGVSQSPSNKVTEKGKDVELRCDPISGHTALYWYRQSLGQGLEFLIYFQGNSAPDKSGLPSDRFSAERTGGSVSTLTIQRTQQEDSAVYLCASSRGLAGGGGETQYFGPGTRLLVL.

In this sample, this clonotype turned up many times. CDR3 region: CASRWDRNTEAFF. The CDR3 DNA sequence: TGTGCCAGCCGCTGGGACAGGAACACTGAAGCTTTCTTT. The J gene is TRBJ1-1, the V gene TRBV28, with 7 bases fitting TRBD1. The CDR3 sequence is 13 residues long. The V segment lost 8 bases and the J segment 1 base; nucleotides outside the gene matches: 4. The germline CDR1 and CDR2 sequences are MDHEN and SYDVKM.

Details on this clonotype: A much larger clone is a single base away; this may be a read error. The V gene is TRBV6-9, the J gene TRBJ2-5; no firm D call. V lost 4 bases to trimming and J lost 5 bases, with 17 bases between them. CDR1 is MNHGY, CDR2 SVAAGI, per germline. The CDR3 loop spans 15 amino acids. The DNA for the CDR3 is TGTGCCAGCAGTTTAAACCCGGCAGTGGAGGAGACCCAGTACTTC. It specifies CASSLNPAVEETQYF.